This TCR beta chain was retrieved from a study of Tregs in tolerant kidney transplant recipients. The wider study: CD4+CD25+CD127- cells came from approximately three-day belatacept mixed lymphocyte reactions, some with roughly 5-day graft donor restimulation. Recipient cells were told from donor cells by antibody staining. Overall study results and limits: No direct test of biological reproducibility was done here.

Germline values: CDR1 MNHEY, CDR2 SVGAGI. There are 12 residues in the CDR3. V was pared by 6 bases and J by 5 bases, with 10 bases between. By share, this clone ranks as medium-sized. The antigen remains unidentified. Clones were sequenced by immunoSEQ multiplex PCR, and TCRdb holds only the in-frame ones, with some missing. The profile shows 15,000 to 20,000 clones, around 66% of them singletons. The chain couples TRBV6-5 to TRBJ1-1; D remains ambiguous. The TCR comes from a human donor in good health. What was sequenced was Tregs from blood cultured with allogeneic cells. The CDR3, as DNA: TGTGCCAGCAGCCCGGTAGGGACTGAAGCTTTCTTT. As protein: CASSPVGTEAFF.